The entry that follows covers one T cell receptor beta chain sequence. No cognate antigen has been identified for it. The library was obtained by 5' RACE. The input for every TCR library was approximately 3,500 ng of total RNA. For each sample, cDNA synthesis was carried out in eight separate reactions using SMARTScribe reverse transcriptase. During cDNA synthesis, template switching was used to introduce unique molecular identifiers that contained a 6-nucleotide sample barcode. TCRalpha and TCRbeta cDNA was amplified in two nested PCRs of 16 and 9 cycles, and bead purification was carried out after each PCR. Before amplification, cDNA was treated with uracil DNA-glycosylase and purified using the QIAquick PCR purification kit. In the second PCR, Illumina TruSeq-compatible adapters and sample-specific barcodes were added. Library quality and concentration were checked on TapeStation and Qubit, and libraries were pooled at approximately 4.7 ng each. The pooled libraries were sequenced with 2 x 100 bp reads and custom sequencing primers on an Illumina HiSeq2500 single-index Rapid Run. Per the source publication's procedure: MiGEC version 1.2.6 was used for UMI-based consensus assembly to correct PCR and sequencing errors. V(D)J alignment, clonotype assembly and CDR3 extraction were performed with MiXCR version 2.1.1. To normalise gene usage, clonotype sharing and MAIT/NKT TCR abundance, the analysis used the top 1000, 10 000 and 20 000 clonotypes per sample. After downsampling to 27 000 UMIs, diversity was calculated as the inverse Simpson index using the vegan R package. Paired Mann-Whitney U tests were applied to discordant twin pairs, with Benjamini-Hochberg correction for multiple testing. Following TCRdb reprocessing, every CDR3 protein sequence forms one entry, and DNA is not provided. Here the V and J calls rest on TCRdb's processing, not on the authors' analysis. The sample table includes around 230,000 distinct CDR3 sequences. The leading ten clones occupy around 1.5% of the sample.

The CDR3 runs 14 amino acids, cysteine and phenylalanine included. No nucleotide data were recorded. CDR1 and CDR2 were assigned from the germline V gene as SQVTM and ANQGSEA. The sample belongs to a study of monozygotic twins with inflammatory bowel disease (dated by TCRdb to between 2017 and 2020). About the investigation overall: A total of roughly 28 monozygotic twin pairs were included in the full study, comprising nine German pairs (four IBD-concordant, five IBD-discordant) and 19 IBD-discordant Danish pairs. Disease-associated traits were sought mainly through comparisons between IBD patients and their genetically identical healthy co-twins within discordant pairs. Each individual had, on average, about 151 000 unique TCRalpha sequences and 181 000 unique TCRbeta sequences available for analysis. Study-level results and caveats: Compared with healthy twins, IBD patients had fewer clonotypes in common with other individuals, a difference most pronounced in patients showing signs of disease activity. A decrease in TCRbeta repertoire diversity, as measured by inverse Simpson index, was observed in IBD patients compared with their healthy co-twins. No difference in repertoire similarity was observed between concordant and discordant twins, possibly owing to limited statistical power. The analysis was unable to tell apart different T cell subtypes. Background noise and inter-individual variability may have been introduced into the repertoires by the differing immunosuppressive treatments among patients. The results gave no support for a single strong signal or clonotype linked to IBD.

An approximately 2.5 ml peripheral blood sample was drawn into PAXgene tubes per donor and stored at -80°C. Without any T cell sorting, total RNA was extracted from whole blood using the PAXgene blood miRNA kit on an automated QIAcube. Deep TCRalpha and TCRbeta repertoire profiling with unique molecular barcoding was performed on peripheral blood of monozygotic twin pairs concordant or discordant for inflammatory bowel disease. Smoking habits were recorded for all twin pairs, with individuals classified as current, former or never smokers. The specimen sequenced was blood. The chain employs TRBV29-1 and TRBJ2-1. The clonotype comes from a human donor with ulcerative colitis or Crohn's disease, or a healthy co-twin of an affected twin (not recorded which). The CDR3 has the sequence CSVQWVGTYNEQFF.